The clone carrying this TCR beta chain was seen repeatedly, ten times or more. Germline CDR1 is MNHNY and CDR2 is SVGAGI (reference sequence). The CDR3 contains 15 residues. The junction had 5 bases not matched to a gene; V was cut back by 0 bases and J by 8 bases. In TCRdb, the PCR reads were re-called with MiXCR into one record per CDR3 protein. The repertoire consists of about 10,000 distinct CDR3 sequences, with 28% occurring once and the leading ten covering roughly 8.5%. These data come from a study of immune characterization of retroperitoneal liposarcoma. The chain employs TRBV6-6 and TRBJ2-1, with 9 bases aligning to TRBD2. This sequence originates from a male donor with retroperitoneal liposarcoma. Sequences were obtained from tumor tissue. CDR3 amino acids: CASSYSAGGLDEQFF. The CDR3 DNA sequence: TGTGCCAGCAGTTACTCGGCGGGAGGGTTGGATGAGCAGTTCTTC.